The source of this TCR beta chain is a study of shared clonotypes between healthy human individuals. CDR1 and CDR2 from the germline V gene are SGHRS and YFSETQ. Trimming cost V 8 bases and J 5 bases, with 18 bases left between them. The CDR3 covers 14 residues. Overall study results and limits: Naive subsets generally had larger estimated richness than memory subsets.

The table came from immunoSEQ multiplex PCR; TCRdb's copy has only in-frame clones and leaves some out. The data contain about 300,000 clones, roughly 70% of them singletons. This clone was seen a single time. Its target is not known. The V and J genes are TRBV5-1 and TRBJ2-3; D uncertain. The source material was memory CD4+ T cells sorted from blood. Subset in this sample: CD45RA-negative fraction. The receptor comes from a man aged 30-40 years in good health. The CDR3 sequence: CASTLDGIGDTQYF. The CDR3 DNA reads TGCGCCAGTACCCTGGACGGCATCGGAGATACGCAGTATTTT.